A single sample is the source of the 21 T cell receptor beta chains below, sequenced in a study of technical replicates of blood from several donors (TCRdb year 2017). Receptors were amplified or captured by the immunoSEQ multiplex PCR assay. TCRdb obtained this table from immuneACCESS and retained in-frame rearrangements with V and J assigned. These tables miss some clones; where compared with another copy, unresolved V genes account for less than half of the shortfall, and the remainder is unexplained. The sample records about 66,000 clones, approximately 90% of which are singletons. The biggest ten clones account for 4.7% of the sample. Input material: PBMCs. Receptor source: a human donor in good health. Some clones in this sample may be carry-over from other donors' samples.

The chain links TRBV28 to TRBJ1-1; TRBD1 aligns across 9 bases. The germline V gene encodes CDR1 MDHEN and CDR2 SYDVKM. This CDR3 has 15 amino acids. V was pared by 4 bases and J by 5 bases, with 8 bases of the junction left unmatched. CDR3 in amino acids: CASSSLTGGGTEAFF. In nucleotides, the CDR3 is TGTGCCAGCAGTTCCTTAACAGGGGGCGGGACTGAAGCTTTCTTT.

The DNA of the CDR3 is TGTGCCAGCAGCTTAGGGCCTGGGAACACTGAAGCTTTCTTT. Translated: CASSLGPGNTEAFF. This chain uses TRBV7-9 with TRBJ1-1; no firm D call. Trimming removed 1 base at V and 1 base at J, with 7 bases between. Germline assignment: CDR1 SEHNR and CDR2 FQNEAQ (reference sequence). The CDR3 extends over 14 amino acids.

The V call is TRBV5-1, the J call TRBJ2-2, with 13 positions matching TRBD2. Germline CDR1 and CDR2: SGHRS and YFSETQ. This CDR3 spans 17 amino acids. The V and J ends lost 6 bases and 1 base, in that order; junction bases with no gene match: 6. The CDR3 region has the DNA TGCGCCAGCAAATTTCGGACTAGCGGGGGGAACACCGGGGAGCTGTTTTTT. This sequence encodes CASKFRTSGGNTGELFF.

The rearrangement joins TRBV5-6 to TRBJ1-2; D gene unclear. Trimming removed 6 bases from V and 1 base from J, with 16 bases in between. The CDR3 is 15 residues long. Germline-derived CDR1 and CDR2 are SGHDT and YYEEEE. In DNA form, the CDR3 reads TGTGCCAGCAACCTAAGAGGATCGGTTAACTATGGCTACACCTTC. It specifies CASNLRGSVNYGYTF.

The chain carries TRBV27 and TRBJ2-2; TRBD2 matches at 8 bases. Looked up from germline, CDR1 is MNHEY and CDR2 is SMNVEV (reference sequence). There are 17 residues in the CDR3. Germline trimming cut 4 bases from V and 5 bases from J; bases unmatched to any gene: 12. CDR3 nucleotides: TGTGCCAGCAGTTCCCGGGGGGGAGGAGTATTGACCGGGGAGCTGTTTTTT. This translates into CASSSRGGGVLTGELFF.

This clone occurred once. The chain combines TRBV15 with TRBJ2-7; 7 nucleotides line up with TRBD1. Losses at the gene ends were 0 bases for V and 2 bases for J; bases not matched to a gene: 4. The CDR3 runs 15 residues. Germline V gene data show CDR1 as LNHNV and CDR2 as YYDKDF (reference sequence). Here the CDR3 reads CATSRDRDSAYEQYF. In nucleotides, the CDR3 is TGTGCCACCAGCAGAGATCGGGACAGCGCCTACGAGCAGTACTTC.

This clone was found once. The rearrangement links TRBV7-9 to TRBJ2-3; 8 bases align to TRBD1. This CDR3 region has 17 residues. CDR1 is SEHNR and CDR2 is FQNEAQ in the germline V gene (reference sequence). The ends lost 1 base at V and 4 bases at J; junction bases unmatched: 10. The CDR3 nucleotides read TGTGCCAGCAGCTTAGAGGGGCAGGGGGCTCGAGCAGATACGCAGTATTTT. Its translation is CASSLEGQGARADTQYF.

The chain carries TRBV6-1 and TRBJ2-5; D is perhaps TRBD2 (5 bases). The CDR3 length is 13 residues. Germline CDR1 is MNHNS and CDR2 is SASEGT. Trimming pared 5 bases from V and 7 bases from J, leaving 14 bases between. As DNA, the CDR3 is TGTGCCAGCAGTCAAAGCGGTGTGGGGACCCAGTACTTC. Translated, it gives CASSQSGVGTQYF.

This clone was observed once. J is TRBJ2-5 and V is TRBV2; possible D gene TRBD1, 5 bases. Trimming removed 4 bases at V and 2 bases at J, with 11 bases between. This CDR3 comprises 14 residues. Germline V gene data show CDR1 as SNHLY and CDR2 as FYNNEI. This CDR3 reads CASSGGGSQETQYF. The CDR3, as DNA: TGTGCCAGCAGTGGGGGCGGATCGCAAGAGACCCAGTACTTC.

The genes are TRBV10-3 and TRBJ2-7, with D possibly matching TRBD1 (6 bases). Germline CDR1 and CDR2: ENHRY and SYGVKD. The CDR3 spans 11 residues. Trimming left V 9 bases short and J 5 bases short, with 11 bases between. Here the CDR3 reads CAMSRGDEQYF. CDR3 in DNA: TGTGCCATGAGCAGGGGAGACGAGCAGTACTTC.

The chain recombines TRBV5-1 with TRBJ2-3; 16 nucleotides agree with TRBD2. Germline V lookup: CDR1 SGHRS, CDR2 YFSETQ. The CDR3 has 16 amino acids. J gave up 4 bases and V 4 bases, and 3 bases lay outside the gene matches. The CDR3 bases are TGCGCCAGCAGCCCGGGACTAGCGGGGGGGTCAGATACGCAGTATTTT. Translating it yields CASSPGLAGGSDTQYF.

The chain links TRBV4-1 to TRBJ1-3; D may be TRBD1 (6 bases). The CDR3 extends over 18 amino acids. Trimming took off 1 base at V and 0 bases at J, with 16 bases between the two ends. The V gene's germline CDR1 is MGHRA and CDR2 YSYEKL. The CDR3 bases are TGCGCCAGCAGCCAAGCTCCCCCACAGGGTAGCTCTGGAAACACCATATATTTT. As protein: CASSQAPPQGSSGNTIYF.

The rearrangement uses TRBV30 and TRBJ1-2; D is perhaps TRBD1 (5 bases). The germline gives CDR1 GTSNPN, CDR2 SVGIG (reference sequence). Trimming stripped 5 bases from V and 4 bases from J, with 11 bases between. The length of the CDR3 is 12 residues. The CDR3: CAWFREGYGYTF. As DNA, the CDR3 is TGTGCCTGGTTCAGGGAGGGCTATGGCTACACCTTC.

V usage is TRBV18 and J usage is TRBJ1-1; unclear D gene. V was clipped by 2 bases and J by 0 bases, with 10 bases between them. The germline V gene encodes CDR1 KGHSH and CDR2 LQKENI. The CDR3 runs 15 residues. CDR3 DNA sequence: TGTGCCAGCTCACCAGGGGAGGGCCTGAACACTGAAGCTTTCTTT. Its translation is CASSPGEGLNTEAFF.

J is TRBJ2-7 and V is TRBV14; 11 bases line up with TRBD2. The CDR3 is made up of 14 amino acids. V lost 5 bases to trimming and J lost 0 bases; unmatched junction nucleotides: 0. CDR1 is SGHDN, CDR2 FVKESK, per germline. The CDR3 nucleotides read TGTGCCAGCAGCACTAGCGGGAGCTCCTACGAGCAGTACTTC. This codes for CASSTSGSSYEQYF.

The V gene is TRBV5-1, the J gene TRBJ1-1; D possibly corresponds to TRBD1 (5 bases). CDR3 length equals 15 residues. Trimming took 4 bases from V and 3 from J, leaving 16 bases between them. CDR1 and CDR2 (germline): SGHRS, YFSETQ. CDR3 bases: TGCGCCAGCAGCGGGACTTATTTGGGGGACACTGAAGCTTTCTTT. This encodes CASSGTYLGDTEAFF.

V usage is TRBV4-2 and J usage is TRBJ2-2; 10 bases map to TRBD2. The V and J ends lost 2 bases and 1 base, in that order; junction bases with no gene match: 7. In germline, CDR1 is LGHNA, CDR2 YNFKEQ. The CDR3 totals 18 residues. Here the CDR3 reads CASSQSSASGGNTGELFF. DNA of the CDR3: TGTGCCAGCAGCCAAAGCTCTGCTAGCGGGGGGAACACCGGGGAGCTGTTTTTT.

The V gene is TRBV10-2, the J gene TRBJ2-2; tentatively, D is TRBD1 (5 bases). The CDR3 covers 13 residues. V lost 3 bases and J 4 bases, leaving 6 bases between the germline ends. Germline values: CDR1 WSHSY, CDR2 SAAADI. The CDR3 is CASSDQGTGELFF. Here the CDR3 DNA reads TGCGCCAGCAGTGATCAGGGCACCGGGGAGCTGTTTTTT.

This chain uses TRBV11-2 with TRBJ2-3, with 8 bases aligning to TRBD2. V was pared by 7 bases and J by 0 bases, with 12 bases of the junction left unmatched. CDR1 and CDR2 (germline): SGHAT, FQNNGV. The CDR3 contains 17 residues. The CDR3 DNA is TGTGCCAGCACCTCCCGTCCAATAGCGGGAAGCACAGATACGCAGTATTTT. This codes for CASTSRPIAGSTDTQYF.

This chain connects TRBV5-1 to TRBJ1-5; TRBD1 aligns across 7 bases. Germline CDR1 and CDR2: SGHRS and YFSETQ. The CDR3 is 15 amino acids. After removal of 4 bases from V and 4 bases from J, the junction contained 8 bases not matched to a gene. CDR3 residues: CASSPGDRENQPQHF. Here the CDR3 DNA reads TGCGCCAGCAGCCCTGGTGACAGGGAAAATCAGCCCCAGCATTTT.

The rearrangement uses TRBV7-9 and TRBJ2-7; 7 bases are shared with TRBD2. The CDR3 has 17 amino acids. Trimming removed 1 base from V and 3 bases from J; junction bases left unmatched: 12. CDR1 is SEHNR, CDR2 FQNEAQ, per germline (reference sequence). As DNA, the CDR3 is TGTGCCAGCAGCTTAGTGGGAGTTGGGCTAGCGGACTACGAGCAGTACTTC. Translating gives CASSLVGVGLADYEQYF. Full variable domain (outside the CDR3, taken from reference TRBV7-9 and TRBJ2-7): DTGVSQNPRHKITKRGQNVTFRCDPISEHNRLYWYRQTLGQGPEFLTYFQNEAQLEKSRLLSDRFSAERPKGSFSTLEIQRTEQGDSAMYLCASSLVGVGLADYEQYFGPGTRLTVT.